This TCR beta chain was identified in a study of CD8+CD57+ T cells in acquired aplastic anemia. Study-wide context: Average DNA yield from sorted CD4+ and CD8+ cells was about 3 ug.

Germline V CDR1 and CDR2: SQVTM, ANQGSEA. CDR3 length equals 15 residues. Trimming shortened V by 0 bases and J by 2 bases, and 8 bases separated the two germline ends. Genomic DNA constituted the template upon which TCR beta VDJ and CDR3 profiling was performed. TCRdb fed the reads into MiXCR, producing one record per CDR3 protein. The sample holds 150,000 to 200,000 distinct CDR3 sequences, about three fifths seen once. This sequence joins TRBV29-1 and TRBJ2-6, with no clear D. Sequencing used sorted CD4+, CD8+, or CD8+CD57+ T cells (not recorded which) from PBMCs. The source of this sequence is a human donor with severe aplastic anemia or a healthy control (not recorded which). The CDR3 bases are TGCAGCGTTGAAGATAGAGGTCCTGGGGCCAACGTCCTGACTTTC. Its protein is CSVEDRGPGANVLTF.